This record concerns one T cell receptor (beta chain) sequence. Its antigen is undetermined. These data come from a study of cytomegalovirus exposure and HLA in healthy donors. Points from the study as a whole: A few V segments could not be told apart, such as TRBV6-2 and TRBV6-3, and were left out. An observed cluster of highly shared sequence variants was recorded as a likely sequencing artifact. As a later analysis showed, several of the most significant clusters appeared to be linked to common viral pathogens.

This PCR relied on a set of 60 Vbeta primers and 13 Jbeta primers. Only in-frame clones appear in the TCRdb table, and some are missing; sequencing was by immunoSEQ multiplex PCR. Its table lists over 200,000 clones. Germline values: CDR1 SGHDT, CDR2 YYEEEE. The CDR3 sequence is 13 residues long. J lost 5 bases, V lost 4 bases, and 5 bases had no gene match. This clonotype was sampled from a woman in her thirties in good health and CMV-seropositive. The chain has TRBV5-6 and TRBJ2-5, with 7 nucleotides matching TRBD1. The sequenced sample consisted of PBMCs. The CDR3 spells CASSLDRAETQYF. CDR3 nucleotides: TGTGCCAGCAGCCTTGACAGGGCGGAGACCCAGTACTTC.